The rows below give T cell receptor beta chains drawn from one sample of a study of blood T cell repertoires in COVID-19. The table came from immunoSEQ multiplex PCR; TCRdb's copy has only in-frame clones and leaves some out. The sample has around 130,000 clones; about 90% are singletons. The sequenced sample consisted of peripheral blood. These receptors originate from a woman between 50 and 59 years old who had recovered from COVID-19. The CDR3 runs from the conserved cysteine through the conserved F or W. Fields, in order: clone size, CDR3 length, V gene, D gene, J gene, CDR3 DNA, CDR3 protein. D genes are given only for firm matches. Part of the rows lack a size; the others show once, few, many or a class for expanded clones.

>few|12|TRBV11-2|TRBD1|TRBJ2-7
TGTGCCACCCAGGGGGCTGGAATCGAGCAGTACTTC
CATQGAGIEQYF
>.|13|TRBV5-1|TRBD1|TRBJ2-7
TGCGCCAGCAGTTTACGCGGACAGGACAGGCCGTACTTC
CASSLRGQDRPYF
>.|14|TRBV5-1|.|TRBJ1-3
TGCGCCAGCAGCGAGGGCCTCTCTGGAAACACCATATATTTT
CASSEGLSGNTIYF
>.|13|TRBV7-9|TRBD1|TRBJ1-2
TGTGCCAGCAGCCCCGGGACAGAGCGCGGCTACACCTTC
CASSPGTERGYTF
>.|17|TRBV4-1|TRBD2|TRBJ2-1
TGCGCCAGCAGCCAAGGGTTTGGCGGGAGCTCCTACAATGAGCAGTTCTTC
CASSQGFGGSSYNEQFF
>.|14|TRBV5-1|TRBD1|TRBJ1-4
TGCGCCAGCAGCGTGGGACAGGGAAATGAAAAACTGTTTTTT
CASSVGQGNEKLFF
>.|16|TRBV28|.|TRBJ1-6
TGTGCCAGCAGTTTATCAGGGGTTGGATATAATTCACCCCTCCACTTT
CASSLSGVGYNSPLHF
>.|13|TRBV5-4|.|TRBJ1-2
TGTGCCAGCAGCTCAGACAGTTTTTATGGCTACACCTTC
CASSSDSFYGYTF
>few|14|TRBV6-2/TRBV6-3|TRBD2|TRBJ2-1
TGTGCCAGCAGTCCCAGCGGGAGGGCCACTGAGCAGTTCTTC
CASSPSGRATEQFF
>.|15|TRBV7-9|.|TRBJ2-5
TGTGCCAGCAGCTTACTCTTAGGGACTGCAGAGACCCAGTACTTC
CASSLLLGTAETQYF
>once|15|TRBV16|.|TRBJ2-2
TGTGCCAGCAGTCGCAGGGGATCCCTTTCCGGGGAGCTGTTTTTT
CASSRRGSLSGELFF
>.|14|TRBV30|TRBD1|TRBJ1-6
TGTGCCTGGAGTGTACCAGGGGGCAATTCACCCCTCCACTTT
CAWSVPGGNSPLHF
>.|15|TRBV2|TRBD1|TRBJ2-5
TGTGCCAGCAGTACAGGGGACACTCGGTTAGAGACCCAGTACTTC
CASSTGDTRLETQYF
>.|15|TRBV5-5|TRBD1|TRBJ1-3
TGTGCCAGCAGTCTAGGACAGGGGTCTGAAAACACCATATATTTT
CASSLGQGSENTIYF
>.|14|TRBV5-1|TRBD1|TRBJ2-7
TGCGCCAGCAGCTTGGAGGTAGGGGGCGGCGAGCAGTACTTC
CASSLEVGGGEQYF
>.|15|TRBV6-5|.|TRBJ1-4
TGTGCCAGCACCTATTTAGGAGGGCCGGGTGAAAAACTGTTTTTT
CASTYLGGPGEKLFF
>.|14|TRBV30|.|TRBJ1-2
TGTGCCTGGAGTGTACAGATGGGACACGCAGGCTACACCTTC
CAWSVQMGHAGYTF
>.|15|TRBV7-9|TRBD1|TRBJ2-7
TGTGCCAGCAGCTTAGGGACAGGGCGAGCCTACGAGCAGTACTTC
CASSLGTGRAYEQYF
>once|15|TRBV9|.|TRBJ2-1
TGTGCCAGCAGCGCACATAAGATTTCATACAATGAGCAGTTCTTC
CASSAHKISYNEQFF
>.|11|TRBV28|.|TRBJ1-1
TGTGCCAGCAGTTCCGAGACTGAAGCTTTCTTT
CASSSETEAFF
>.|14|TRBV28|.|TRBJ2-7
TGTGCCAGCAGTCTAGCGACAAGTCAGGACGAGCAGTACTTC
CASSLATSQDEQYF
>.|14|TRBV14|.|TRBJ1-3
TGTGCCAGCAGCCCGACAGTCTCTGGAAACACCATATATTTT
CASSPTVSGNTIYF
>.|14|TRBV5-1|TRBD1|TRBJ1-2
TGCGCCAGCAGGTCAGGGGGAATTAACTATGGCTACACCTTC
CASRSGGINYGYTF
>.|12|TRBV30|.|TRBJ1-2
TGTGCCTGGGAGGGAGGAAATTATGGCTACACCTTC
CAWEGGNYGYTF
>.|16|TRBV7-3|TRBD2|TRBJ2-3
TGTGCCAGCAGTTATATAGCGGGGGGTATCACAGATACGCAGTATTTT
CASSYIAGGITDTQYF
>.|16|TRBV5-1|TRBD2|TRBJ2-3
TGCGCCAGCAGCTCCTATGGGGGGGTGCGCACAGATACGCAGTATTTT
CASSSYGGVRTDTQYF
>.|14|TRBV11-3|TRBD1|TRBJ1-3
TGTGCCAGCAGCTCTCGGACAGGGAGAAACACCATATATTTT
CASSSRTGRNTIYF
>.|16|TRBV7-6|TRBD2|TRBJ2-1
TGTGCCAGCAGCTCTCTAACAGCGGGAGGAAGCAATGAGCAGTTCTTC
CASSSLTAGGSNEQFF
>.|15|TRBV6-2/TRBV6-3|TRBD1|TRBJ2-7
TGTGCCAGCAGTGCCCCGGGACAGGGGGCTTACGAGCAGTACTTC
CASSAPGQGAYEQYF
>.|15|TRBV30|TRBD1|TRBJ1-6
TGTGCCTGGAAACCCCTGGACAGGGATAATTCACCCCTCCACTTT
CAWKPLDRDNSPLHF
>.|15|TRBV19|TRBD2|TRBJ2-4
TGTGCCAGTGGGGACCCTAGCGGGGCCAAAAACATTCAGTACTTC
CASGDPSGAKNIQYF
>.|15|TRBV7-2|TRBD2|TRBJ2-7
TGTGCCAGCAGCCCGCCCAGCGGGAGGGCCCTCGAGCAGTACTTC
CASSPPSGRALEQYF
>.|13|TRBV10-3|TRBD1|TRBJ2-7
TGTGCCATCAGTGATACTACAGGGGCCGAGCAGTACTTC
CAISDTTGAEQYF
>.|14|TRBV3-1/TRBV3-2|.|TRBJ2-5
TGTGCCAGCAGCCACCTCGACGCCGGGGAGACCCAGTACTTC
CASSHLDAGETQYF
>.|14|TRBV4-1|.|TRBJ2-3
TGCGCCAGCAGCCAGGTCGGGGGCACAGATACGCAGTATTTT
CASSQVGGTDTQYF
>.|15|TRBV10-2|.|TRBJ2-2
TGCGCCAGCAGTGGGCTCCCTCCGAACACCGGGGAGCTGTTTTTT
CASSGLPPNTGELFF
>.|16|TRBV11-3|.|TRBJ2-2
TGTGCCAGCAGCCCGACAGGACAGACTCACACCGGGGAGCTGTTTTTT
CASSPTGQTHTGELFF
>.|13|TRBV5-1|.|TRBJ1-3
TGCGCCAGCAGCTTGGAGCGAGGGTTCCCCATATATTTT
CASSLERGFPIYF
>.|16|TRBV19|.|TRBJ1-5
TGTGCCAGTAGTCCCCGCTATGGAGGGCCCCTGAGTCCCCAGCATTTT
CASSPRYGGPLSPQHF
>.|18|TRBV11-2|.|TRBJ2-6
TGTGCCAGCAGCTTTCTTACCCTCACACGGGCTGGGGCCAACGTCCTGACTTTC
CASSFLTLTRAGANVLTF